A single sample is the source of the 23 T cell receptor beta chains below, sequenced in a study of blood T cell repertoires in COVID-19. Here immunoSEQ multiplex PCR was the method, and the copy in TCRdb shows in-frame clones only, minus some. The data show roughly 520,000 clones, with around 87% seen just once and about 1.7% held by the top ten. The sequencing sample was made of PBMCs or T cells enriched from blood (not recorded which). Source of these receptors: a woman in her 40s who had recovered from COVID-19.

The chain combines TRBV9 with TRBJ2-5, with TRBD2 identical over 7 bases. Trimming removed 0 bases from V and 4 bases from J; junction bases left unmatched: 0. Germline V gives CDR1 SGDLS, CDR2 YYNGEE. CDR3 length: 13 residues. CDR3 sequence: CASSVGLAETQYF. The CDR3 DNA follows: TGTGCCAGCAGCGTAGGACTAGCAGAGACCCAGTACTTC.

The CDR3: CAISESTSSTDTQYF. DNA for the CDR3: TGTGCCATCAGTGAGTCGACTAGTAGCACAGATACGCAGTATTTT. The V and J genes are TRBV10-3 and TRBJ2-3; possible D gene TRBD2, 6 bases. V lost 0 bases to trimming and J lost 0 bases, with 7 bases between them. Germline CDR1 and CDR2: ENHRY and SYGVKD. CDR3 length: 15 residues.

This clone has only one observation. The rearrangement uses TRBV5-4 and TRBJ2-1; D might be TRBD1 (6 bases). Germline loops: CDR1 SGHNT, CDR2 YYREEE (reference sequence). This CDR3 spans 18 amino acids. V lost 0 bases and J lost 0, with 16 bases in between. The CDR3 DNA follows: TGTGCCAGCAGCTTGGACCCAGGGCAGGGGTACTCCTACAATGAGCAGTTCTTC. Residues: CASSLDPGQGYSYNEQFF. Full variable domain (rest looked up from reference TRBV5-4 and TRBJ2-1): ETGVTQSPTHLIKTRGQQVTLRCSSQSGHNTVSWYQQALGQGPQFIFQYYREEENGRGNFPPRFSGLQFPNYSSELNVNALELDDSALYLCASSLDPGQGYSYNEQFFGPGTRLTVL.

The V call is TRBV11-3, the J call TRBJ1-4; D is undetermined. The CDR3 has 13 residues. V lost 1 base, J lost 8 bases, and 8 bases lay in between. CDR1 is SGHNT and CDR2 is YENEEA in the germline V gene. CDR3 loop: CASSLGTKEKLFF. CDR3 in DNA: TGTGCCAGCAGCTTAGGTACAAAAGAAAAACTGTTTTTT.

The J gene is TRBJ2-7, the V gene TRBV19, with D perhaps TRBD1 (5 bases). The CDR3 extends over 15 amino acids. Trimming stripped 1 base from V and 5 bases from J, with 15 bases between. In germline, CDR1 is LNHDA, CDR2 SQIVND (reference sequence). CDR3 in DNA: TGTGCCAGTAGTATAGTGGACGGTCCAGGGAACGAGCAGTACTTC. Translating gives CASSIVDGPGNEQYF.

This clone was counted between two and nine times. Distinct nucleotide sequences in the sample also encode this CDR3. The DNA for the CDR3 is TGTGCCAGCAGCCAAATAGGAGGAGGGACTGAAGCTTTCTTT. Translating it yields CASSQIGGGTEAFF. J is TRBJ1-1 and V is TRBV3-1 (or the pseudogene TRBV3-2); D not resolved. Germline V CDR1 and CDR2: LGHDT, YNNKEL (reference sequence). V lost 2 bases, J lost 5 bases, and 12 bases lay in between. CDR3 length: 14 amino acids.

The genes are TRBV14 and TRBJ1-4; TRBD1 is a possible D gene (5 bases). The germline V and J ends were trimmed by 3 bases and 5 bases, with 13 bases remaining between them. This CDR3 has 15 amino acids. Germline CDR1 SGHDN, CDR2 FVKESK. The CDR3 DNA reads TGTGCCAGCAGCCAGGGGGGTAGGAGGAATGAAAAACTGTTTTTT. This codes for CASSQGGRRNEKLFF. The whole variable domain, remainder taken from reference TRBV14 and TRBJ1-4, is EAGVTQFPSHSVIEKGQTVTLRCDPISGHDNLYWYRRVMGKEIKFLLHFVKESKQDESGMPNNRFLAERTGGTYSTLKVQPAELEDSGVYFCASSQGGRRNEKLFFGSGTQLSVL.

The genes are TRBV6-5 and TRBJ1-1; D is perhaps TRBD1 (6 bases). This CDR3 contains 13 residues. Germline assignment: CDR1 MNHEY and CDR2 SVGAGI. The V end lost 5 bases, the J end lost 3 bases, and 10 bases lay between the germline ends. The CDR3 coding sequence is TGTGCCAGCAGTCCGAACAGGGACACTGAAGCTTTCTTT. Protein product: CASSPNRDTEAFF.

The rearrangement uses TRBV6-2 or TRBV6-3 and TRBJ2-1; 14 bases line up with TRBD2. The CDR3 has 19 amino acids. Germline CDR1 is MNHEY and CDR2 is SVGEGT. V was clipped by 5 bases and J by 8 bases; unmatched bases: 17. CDR3 nucleotide sequence: TGTGCCAGCAGTCCCCGCCCAAGGCTGACTAGCGGGAGGGAGGATGAGCAGTTCTTC. Protein: CASSPRPRLTSGREDEQFF.

V gene TRBV19 combines with J gene TRBJ1-1, with TRBD1 as a possible D gene (5 bases). This CDR3 spans 15 amino acids. V gave up 0 bases and J gave up 1 base, with 9 bases separating them. Germline V CDR1 and CDR2: LNHDA, SQIVND (reference sequence). The CDR3 loop is CASSIDGGGNTEAFF. CDR3 DNA: TGTGCCAGTAGTATAGATGGGGGGGGGAACACTGAAGCTTTCTTT.

This clone was detected only a few times. CDR3 protein: CATSRHFQTGFDEKLFF. As DNA, the CDR3 is TGTGCCACCAGCAGACACTTCCAGACAGGGTTTGATGAAAAACTGTTTTTT. V is TRBV15 and J is TRBJ1-4, with TRBD1 matching 7 bases. J was trimmed by 6 bases and V by 2 bases; bases with no gene match: 12. CDR1 is LNHNV, CDR2 YYDKDF, per germline (reference sequence). This CDR3 is 17 amino acids long.

This chain uses TRBV20-1 with TRBJ2-3; D is perhaps TRBD2 (7 bases). V was clipped by 3 bases and J by 3 bases, with 13 bases between them. From germline, CDR1 is DFQATT and CDR2 SNEGSKA (reference sequence). The CDR3 has 14 amino acids. The CDR3 nucleotides read TGCAGTGCTAGTTGGGGGAGGGGGACAGATACGCAGTATTTT. This encodes CSASWGRGTDTQYF.

The chain employs TRBV15 and TRBJ1-5; no reliable D call. Germline assignment: CDR1 LNHNV and CDR2 YYDKDF (reference sequence). V shed 0 bases and J shed 9 bases, with 6 bases lying between them. This CDR3 is built from 12 residues. CDR3 amino acids: CATSRDTRPQHF. The DNA of the CDR3 is TGTGCCACCAGCAGAGATACGCGGCCCCAGCATTTT.

The chain recombines TRBV4-3 with TRBJ2-1, with D hard to call. This CDR3 comprises 14 residues. V was trimmed by 0 bases and J by 5 bases, leaving 8 bases between them. Per germline, CDR1 LGHNA and CDR2 YSLEER. The CDR3 DNA reads as TGCGCCAGCAGCCAAGACTTTCGGGACAATGAGCAGTTCTTC. Its protein is CASSQDFRDNEQFF.

The rearrangement uses TRBV5-1 and TRBJ2-1; D unclear. Germline V lookup: CDR1 SGHRS, CDR2 YFSETQ. The CDR3 extends over 11 amino acids. V was pared by 5 bases and J by 8 bases, with 8 bases between. The CDR3 here is CASSFIDEQFF. The CDR3 bases are TGCGCCAGCAGTTTCATAGATGAGCAGTTCTTC. Using reference TRBV5-1 and TRBJ2-1 for the parts outside the CDR3, the full variable domain is KAGVTQTPRYLIKTRGQQVTLSCSPISGHRSVSWYQQTPGQGLQFLFEYFSETQRNKGNFPGRFSGRQFSNSRSEMNVSTLELGDSALYLCASSFIDEQFFGPGTRLTVL.

The chain links TRBV3-1 (or the pseudogene TRBV3-2) to TRBJ2-2, with D possibly being TRBD2 (6 bases). Germline lookup yields CDR1 LGHDT and CDR2 YNNKEL (reference sequence). The CDR3 spans 16 residues. With 4 bases removed from V and 0 bases from J, the gap between germline ends came to 12 bases. This CDR3 reads CASSPTRRPNTGELFF. The CDR3 DNA reads as TGTGCCAGCAGCCCGACTAGAAGGCCGAACACCGGGGAGCTGTTTTTT.

J is TRBJ2-7 and V is TRBV21-1; whether TRBD2, the table's D call, matches the DNA was not checked. TRBV21-1 represents a pseudogene. There are 19 residues in the CDR3. The CDR3 spells CASSPRAELPFRRGYEQYF. As DNA, the CDR3 is TGTGCCAGCAGCCCCCGTGCCGAGTTGCCCTTTCGTCGGGGCTACGAGCAGTACTTC.

The chain employs TRBV5-1 and TRBJ2-1, with D tentatively TRBD2 (6 bases). Germline lookup yields CDR1 SGHRS and CDR2 YFSETQ. The CDR3 length is 15 residues. Trimming shortened V by 5 bases and J by 5 bases, and 17 bases separated the two germline ends. Here the CDR3 DNA reads TGCGCCAGCAGAAGACCCGGGACTGAAAACAATGAGCAGTTCTTC. It specifies CASRRPGTENNEQFF.

V usage is TRBV11-2 and J usage is TRBJ2-3; 12 positions match TRBD2. The CDR3 has 15 amino acids. J lost 10 bases, V lost 0 bases, and 5 bases had no gene match. Germline V gene lookup returns CDR1 SGHAT and CDR2 FQNNGV. In DNA, the CDR3 is TGTGCCAGCAGCTTAGATTTAACTAGCGGGAGGTCGCAGTATTTT. The encoded protein is CASSLDLTSGRSQYF.

The chain has TRBV4-3 and TRBJ1-1; 9 nucleotides line up with TRBD1. CDR1 and CDR2 (germline): LGHNA, YSLEER. This CDR3 region has 16 residues. V gave up 5 bases and J gave up 4 bases; unmatched junction bases: 11. The chain's CDR3 is CASSNHHRGPRTEAFF. CDR3 DNA sequence: TGCGCCAGCAGCAACCACCACAGGGGGCCGCGCACTGAAGCTTTCTTT.

The chain uses TRBV6-5 and TRBJ1-1; 9 positions match TRBD1. In germline, CDR1 is MNHEY, CDR2 SVGAGI. This CDR3 region has 15 residues. V lost 8 bases and J lost 4; bases outside the gene matches: 11. CDR3 residues: CASGDRVRPPTEAFF. Written as DNA, the CDR3 is TGTGCCAGCGGGGACAGGGTGCGCCCTCCCACTGAAGCTTTCTTT.

The chain carries TRBV5-1 and TRBJ1-6, with D unresolved. Trimming cost V 4 bases and J 7 bases, with 9 bases left between them. The CDR3 has 13 residues. Per germline, CDR1 SGHRS and CDR2 YFSETQ. This CDR3 reads CASSPLANSPLHF. CDR3 DNA: TGCGCCAGCAGCCCCCTCGCGAATTCACCCCTCCACTTT.

The chain carries TRBV3-1 (or the pseudogene TRBV3-2) and TRBJ2-2; TRBD1 aligns across 9 bases. CDR1 and CDR2 from the germline V gene are LGHDT and YNNKEL (reference sequence). Unmatched junction bases numbered 2, after V lost 1 base and J lost 5 bases. The CDR3 has 15 residues. CDR3 coding DNA: TGTGCCAGCAGCCAAGTGGGACAGGGAACCGGGGAGCTGTTTTTT. Its translation is CASSQVGQGTGELFF.